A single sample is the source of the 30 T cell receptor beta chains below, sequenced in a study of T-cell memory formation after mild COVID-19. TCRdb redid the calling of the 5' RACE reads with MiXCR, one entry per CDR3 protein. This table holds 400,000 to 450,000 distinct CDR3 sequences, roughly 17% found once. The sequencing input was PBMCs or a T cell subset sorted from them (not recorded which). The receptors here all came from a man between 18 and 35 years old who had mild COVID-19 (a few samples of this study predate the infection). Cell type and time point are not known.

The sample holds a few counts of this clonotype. This CDR3 reads CATLGHANTEAFF. As DNA, the CDR3 is TGTGCCACCTTAGGACACGCTAACACTGAAGCTTTCTTT. The V call is TRBV7-3, the J call TRBJ1-1; maybe TRBD1 (5 bases). With 10 bases removed from V and 2 bases from J, the gap between germline ends came to 14 bases. The CDR3 has 13 amino acids. Germline loops: CDR1 SGHTA, CDR2 FQGTGA.

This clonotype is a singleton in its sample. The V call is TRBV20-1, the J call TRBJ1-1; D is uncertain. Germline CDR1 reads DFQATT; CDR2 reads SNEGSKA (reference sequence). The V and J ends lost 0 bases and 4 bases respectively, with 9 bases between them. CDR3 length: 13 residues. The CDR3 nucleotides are TGCAGTGCTAGAGATCGGATCGTCACTGAAGCTTTCTTT. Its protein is CSARDRIVTEAFF.

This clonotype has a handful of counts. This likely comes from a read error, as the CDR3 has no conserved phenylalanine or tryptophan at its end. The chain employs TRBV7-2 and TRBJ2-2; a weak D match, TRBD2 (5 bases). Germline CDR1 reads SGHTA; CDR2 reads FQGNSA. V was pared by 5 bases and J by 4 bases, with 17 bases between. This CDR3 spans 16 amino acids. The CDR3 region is CASSPAGSWGTGELFV. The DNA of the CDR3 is TGTGCCAGCAGCCCGGCGGGTTCGTGGGGCACCGGGGAGCTGTTTGTT.

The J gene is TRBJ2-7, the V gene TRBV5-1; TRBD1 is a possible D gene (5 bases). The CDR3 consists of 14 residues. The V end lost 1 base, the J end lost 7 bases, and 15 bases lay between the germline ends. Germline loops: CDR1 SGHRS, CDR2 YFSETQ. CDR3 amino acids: CASSLNRKGYEQYF. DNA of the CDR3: TGCGCCAGCAGCTTGAACAGGAAGGGTTATGAGCAGTACTTC.

The CDR3 sequence is CASSSNQGAGYGYTF. The CDR3 DNA reads TGTGCCAGCAGCTCGAACCAGGGGGCGGGCTATGGCTACACCTTC. The V call is TRBV5-8, the J call TRBJ1-2; 8 bases match TRBD1. With 3 bases clipped from V and 4 bases from J, the junction kept 8 bases outside the gene matches. CDR3 length equals 15 residues. Germline loops: CDR1 SGHTS, CDR2 YDEGEE.

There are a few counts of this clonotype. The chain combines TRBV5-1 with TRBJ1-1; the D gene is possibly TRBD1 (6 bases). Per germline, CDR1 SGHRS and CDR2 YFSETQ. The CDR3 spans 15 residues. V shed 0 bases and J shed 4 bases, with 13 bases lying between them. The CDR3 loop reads CASSLGTGWSTEAFF. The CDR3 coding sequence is TGCGCCAGCAGCTTGGGCACAGGGTGGAGCACTGAAGCTTTCTTT.

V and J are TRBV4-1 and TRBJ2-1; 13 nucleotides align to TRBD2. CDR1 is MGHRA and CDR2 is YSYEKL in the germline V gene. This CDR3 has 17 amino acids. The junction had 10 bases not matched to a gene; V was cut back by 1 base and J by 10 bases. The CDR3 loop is CASSQVATSGGAWEQFF. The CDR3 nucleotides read TGCGCCAGCAGCCAAGTCGCCACTAGCGGGGGGGCCTGGGAGCAGTTCTTC.

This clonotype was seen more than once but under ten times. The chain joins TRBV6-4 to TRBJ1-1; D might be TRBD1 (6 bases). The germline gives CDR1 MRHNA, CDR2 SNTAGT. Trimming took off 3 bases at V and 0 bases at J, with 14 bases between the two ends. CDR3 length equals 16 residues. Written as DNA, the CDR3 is TGTGCCAGCAGTGAGGACAGTACCCGCATGAACACTGAAGCTTTCTTT. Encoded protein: CASSEDSTRMNTEAFF.

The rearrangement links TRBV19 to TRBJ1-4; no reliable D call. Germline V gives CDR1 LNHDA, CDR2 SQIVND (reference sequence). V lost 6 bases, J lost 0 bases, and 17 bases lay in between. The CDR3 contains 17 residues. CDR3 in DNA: TGTGCCAGTAGAGCGGCAGGAAGTTTTGCAACTAATGAAAAACTGTTTTTT. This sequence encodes CASRAAGSFATNEKLFF.

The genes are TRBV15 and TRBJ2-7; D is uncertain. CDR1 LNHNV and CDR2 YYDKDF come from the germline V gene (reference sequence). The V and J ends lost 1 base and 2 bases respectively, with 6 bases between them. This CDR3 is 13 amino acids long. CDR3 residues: CATSRGFTYEQYF. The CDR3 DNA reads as TGTGCCACCAGCAGAGGTTTTACCTACGAGCAGTACTTC.

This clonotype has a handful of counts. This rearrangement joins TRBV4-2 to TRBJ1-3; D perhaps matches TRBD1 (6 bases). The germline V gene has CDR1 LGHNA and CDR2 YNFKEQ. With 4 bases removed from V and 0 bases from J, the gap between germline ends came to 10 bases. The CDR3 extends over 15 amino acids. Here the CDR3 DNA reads TGTGCCAGCAGCCCCCAGACAGGCTCTGGAAACACCATATATTTT. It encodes CASSPQTGSGNTIYF.

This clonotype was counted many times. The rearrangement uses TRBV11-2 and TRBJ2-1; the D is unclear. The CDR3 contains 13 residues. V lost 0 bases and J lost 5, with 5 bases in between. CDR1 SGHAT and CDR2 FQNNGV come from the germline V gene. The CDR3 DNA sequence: TGTGCCAGCAGCTTAGATCCTGACAATGAGCAGTTCTTC. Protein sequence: CASSLDPDNEQFF.

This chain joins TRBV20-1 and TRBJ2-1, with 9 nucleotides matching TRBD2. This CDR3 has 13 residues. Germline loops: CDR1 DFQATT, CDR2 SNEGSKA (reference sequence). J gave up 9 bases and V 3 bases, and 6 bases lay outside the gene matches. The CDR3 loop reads CSASPAGGPEQFF. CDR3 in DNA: TGCAGTGCTAGTCCAGCGGGGGGTCCTGAGCAGTTCTTC.

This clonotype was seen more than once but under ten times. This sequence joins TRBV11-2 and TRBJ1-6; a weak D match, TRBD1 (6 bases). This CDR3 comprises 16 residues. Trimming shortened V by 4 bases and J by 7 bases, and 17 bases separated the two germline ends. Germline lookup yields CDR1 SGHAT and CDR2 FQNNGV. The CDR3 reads CASSSDSTGWNSPLHF. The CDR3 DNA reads TGTGCCAGCAGCTCTGACTCGACAGGATGGAATTCACCCCTCCACTTT.

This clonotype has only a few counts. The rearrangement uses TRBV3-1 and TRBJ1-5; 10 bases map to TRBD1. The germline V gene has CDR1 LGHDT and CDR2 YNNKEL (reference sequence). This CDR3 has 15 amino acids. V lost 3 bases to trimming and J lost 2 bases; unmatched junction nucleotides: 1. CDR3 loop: CASSQTGGRNQPQHF. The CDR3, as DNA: TGTGCCAGCAGCCAGACAGGGGGCCGCAATCAGCCCCAGCATTTT.

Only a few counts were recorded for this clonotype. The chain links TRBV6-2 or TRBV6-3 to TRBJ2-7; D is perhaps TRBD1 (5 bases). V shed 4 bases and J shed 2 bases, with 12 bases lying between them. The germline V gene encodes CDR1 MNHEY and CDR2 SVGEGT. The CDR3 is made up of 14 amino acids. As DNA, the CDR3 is TGTGCCAGCAGTTTTCAGGGAAACCCCTACGAGCAGTACGTC. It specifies CASSFQGNPYEQYV.

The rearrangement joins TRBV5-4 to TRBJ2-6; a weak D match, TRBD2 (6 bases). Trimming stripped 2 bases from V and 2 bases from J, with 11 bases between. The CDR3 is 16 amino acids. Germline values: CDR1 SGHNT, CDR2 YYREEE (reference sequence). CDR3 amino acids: CASSLYTGAGANVLTF. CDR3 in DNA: TGTGCCAGCAGCTTATACACGGGGGCTGGGGCCAACGTCCTGACTTTC.

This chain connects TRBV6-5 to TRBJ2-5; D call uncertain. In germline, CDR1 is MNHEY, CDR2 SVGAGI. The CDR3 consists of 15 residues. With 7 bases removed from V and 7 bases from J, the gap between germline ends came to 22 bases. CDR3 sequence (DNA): TGTGCCAGCACCCGAGAGTGGGGTCCTAAAGGGACCCAGTACTTC. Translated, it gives CASTREWGPKGTQYF.

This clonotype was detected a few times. CDR3 protein: CASIHRDYAQETQYF. The CDR3 DNA sequence: TGTGCCAGCATCCACCGGGACTACGCCCAAGAGACCCAGTACTTC. This chain links TRBV7-2 with TRBJ2-5; the match to TRBD2 covers 7 bases. V was pared by 7 bases and J by 1 base, with 9 bases of the junction left unmatched. Germline V gives CDR1 SGHTA, CDR2 FQGNSA. CDR3 length equals 15 residues.

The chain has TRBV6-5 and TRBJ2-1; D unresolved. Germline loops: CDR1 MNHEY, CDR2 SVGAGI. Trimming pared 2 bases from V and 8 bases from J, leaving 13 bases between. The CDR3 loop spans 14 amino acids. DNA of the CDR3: TGTGCCAGCAGTTACGCGACCCTAGGGCATGAGCAGTTCTTC. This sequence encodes CASSYATLGHEQFF.

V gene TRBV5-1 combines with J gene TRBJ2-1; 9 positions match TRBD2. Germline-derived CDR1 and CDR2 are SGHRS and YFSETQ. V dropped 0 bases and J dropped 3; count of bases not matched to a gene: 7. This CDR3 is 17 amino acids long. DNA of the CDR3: TGCGCCAGCAGCTTGGCCCTAACGACTAGCGGCTACAATGAGCAGTTCTTC. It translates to CASSLALTTSGYNEQFF.

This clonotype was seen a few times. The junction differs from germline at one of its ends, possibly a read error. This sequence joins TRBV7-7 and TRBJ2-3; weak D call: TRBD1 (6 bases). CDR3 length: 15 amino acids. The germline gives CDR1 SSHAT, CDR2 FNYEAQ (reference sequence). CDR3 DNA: TGTGCTAGCAGCCCCGAAGTGGGGGCCGCAGATACGCAGTATTTT. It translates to CASSPEVGAADTQYF.

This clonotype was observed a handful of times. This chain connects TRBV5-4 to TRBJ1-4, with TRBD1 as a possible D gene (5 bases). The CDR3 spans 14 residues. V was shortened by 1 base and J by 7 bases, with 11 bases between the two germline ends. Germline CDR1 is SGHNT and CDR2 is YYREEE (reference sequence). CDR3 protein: CASSLKGVAEKLFF. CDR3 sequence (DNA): TGTGCCAGCAGCTTGAAAGGGGTGGCTGAAAAACTGTTTTTT.

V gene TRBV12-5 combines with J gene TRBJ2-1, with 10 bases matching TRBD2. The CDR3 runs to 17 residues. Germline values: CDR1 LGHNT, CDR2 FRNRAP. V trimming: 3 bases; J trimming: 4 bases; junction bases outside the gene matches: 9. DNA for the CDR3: TGTGCTAGTGGTTTCTTTTTAGCGGGGGGATCGTACAATGAGCAGTTCTTC. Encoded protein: CASGFFLAGGSYNEQFF. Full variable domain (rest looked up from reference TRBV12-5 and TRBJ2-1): DARVTQTPRHKVTEMGQEVTMRCQPILGHNTVFWYRQTMMQGLELLAYFRNRAPLDDSGMPKDRFSAEMPDATLATLKIQPSEPRDSAVYFCASGFFLAGGSYNEQFFGPGTRLTVL.

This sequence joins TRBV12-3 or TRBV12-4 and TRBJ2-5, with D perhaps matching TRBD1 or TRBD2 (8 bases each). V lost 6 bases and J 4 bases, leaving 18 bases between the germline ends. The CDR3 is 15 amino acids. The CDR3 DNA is TGTGCCAGCAGCCCGGGAGGGACAGGCATAGAGACCCAGTACTTC. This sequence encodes CASSPGGTGIETQYF.

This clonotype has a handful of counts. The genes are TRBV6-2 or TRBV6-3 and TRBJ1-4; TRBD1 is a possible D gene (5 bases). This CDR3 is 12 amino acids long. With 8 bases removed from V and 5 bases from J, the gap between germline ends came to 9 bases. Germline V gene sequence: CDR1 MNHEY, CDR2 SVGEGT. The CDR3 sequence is CASRKGNEKLFF. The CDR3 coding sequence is TGTGCCAGCCGGAAGGGGAATGAAAAACTGTTTTTT.

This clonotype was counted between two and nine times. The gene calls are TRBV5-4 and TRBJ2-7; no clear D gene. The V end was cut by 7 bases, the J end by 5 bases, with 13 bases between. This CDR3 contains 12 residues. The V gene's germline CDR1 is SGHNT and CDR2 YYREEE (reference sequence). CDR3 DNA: TGTGCCAGCCGTTTGGATTTGAACGAGCAGTACTTC. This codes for CASRLDLNEQYF.

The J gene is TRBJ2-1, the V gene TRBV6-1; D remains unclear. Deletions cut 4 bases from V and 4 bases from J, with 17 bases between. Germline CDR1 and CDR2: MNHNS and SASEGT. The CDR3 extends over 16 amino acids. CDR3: CASSVPRLDRYNEQFF. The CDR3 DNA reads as TGTGCCAGCAGTGTCCCCCGACTGGATCGTTACAATGAGCAGTTCTTC.

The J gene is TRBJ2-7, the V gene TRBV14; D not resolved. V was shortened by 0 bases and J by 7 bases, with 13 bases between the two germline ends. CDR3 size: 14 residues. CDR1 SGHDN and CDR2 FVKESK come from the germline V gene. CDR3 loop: CASSQDAPSGEQYV. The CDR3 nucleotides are TGTGCCAGCAGCCAAGATGCGCCCTCTGGGGAGCAGTACGTC.

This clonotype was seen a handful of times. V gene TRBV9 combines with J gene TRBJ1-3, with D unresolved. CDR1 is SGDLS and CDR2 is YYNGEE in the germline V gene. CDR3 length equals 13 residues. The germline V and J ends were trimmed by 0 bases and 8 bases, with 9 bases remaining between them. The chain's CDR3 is CASSVASGDTIYF. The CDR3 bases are TGTGCCAGCAGCGTAGCTTCCGGGGACACCATATATTTT. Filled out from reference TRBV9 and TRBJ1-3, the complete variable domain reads DSGVTQTPKHLITATGQRVTLRCSPRSGDLSVYWYQQSLDQGLQFLIQYYNGEERAKGNILERFSAQQFPDLHSELNLSSLELGDSALYFCASSVASGDTIYFGEGSWLTVV.